This T cell receptor (beta chain) is drawn from a study of blood T cells in healthy people across ages. This clonotype was detected a few times. Germline V gene lookup returns CDR1 DFQATT and CDR2 SNEGSKA (reference sequence). Trimming removed 6 bases from V and 2 bases from J, with 17 bases in between. The CDR3 consists of 14 residues. Total RNA extraction produced at least 5.5 micrograms (per sample) for the study. A sample-barcoded 5' primer and a J-beta primer mix were used in a second PCR of roughly 7 to 12 cycles. The template-switch adaptor was a 5' adaptor with 12 random nucleotides. It tagged each cDNA molecule. There were at least 2.5 million CDR3-containing paired-end reads obtained from each sample. Via MiXCR, TCRdb re-called the 5' RACE reads, giving one row per CDR3 protein. The profile covers under 1 million distinct CDR3 sequences, with under 45% appearing a single time and roughly 19% taken by the ten largest.

This receptor was identified in a man in his fifties or sixties in good health. The chain uses TRBV20-1 and TRBJ2-7; D is possibly TRBD2 (6 bases). The specimen was blood. The chain's CDR3 is CSAPTVGGPYEQYF. The CDR3 bases are TGCAGTGCCCCCACAGTCGGGGGTCCCTACGAGCAGTACTTC.